This T cell receptor (beta chain) was retrieved from a study of radiation and T cells in renal cell carcinoma. Study outcomes and limitations: No pretreatment tumor biopsies were available for baseline clonotypes.

TCRdb's table, derived via immunoSEQ multiplex PCR, lists solely in-frame clones and lacks some. The sample has more than 140,000 clones; over 65% are singletons. Per the germline V gene, CDR1 is MNHEY and CDR2 is SVGAGI. This CDR3 is 15 amino acids long. V lost 0 bases to trimming and J lost 1 base, with 9 bases between them. Note on this clone: Its specificity is not known.

Regarding time point: baseline pretreatment blood. Treatment of the sample: 15 Gy SBRT to primary tumor, nephrectomy 4 weeks later. The chain carries TRBV6-5 and TRBJ1-1, with D hard to call. The source is a woman aged 45-59 years with renal cell carcinoma. The sequencing used blood, collected from a patient whose treatment included radiotherapy and nephrectomy. CDR3: CASSYSGIENTEAFF. CDR3 DNA sequence: TGTGCCAGCAGTTACTCCGGCATAGAGAACACTGAAGCTTTCTTT.